This T cell receptor (beta chain) was identified in a study of T-cell memory formation after mild COVID-19. From the 5' RACE reads, TCRdb called clonotypes with MiXCR, one entry per CDR3 protein. The sample carries about 210,000 distinct CDR3 sequences, 25% to 35% recorded once. Sequencing was carried out using PBMCs or a T cell subset sorted from them (not recorded which). The sequence derives from an adult woman who had mild COVID-19 (a few samples of this study predate the infection). Cell type and time point are not known.

In DNA form, the CDR3 reads TGTGCCACCAGTGATCCGAGGACTAGCGACGAGCAGTACTTC. Its translation: CATSDPRTSDEQYF. This chain joins TRBV24-1 and TRBJ2-7, with 9 bases lining up with TRBD2. Trimming cost V 3 bases and J 5 bases; bases outside gene matches: 4. This CDR3 is 14 amino acids long. Germline V gene sequence: CDR1 KGHDR, CDR2 SFDVKD.